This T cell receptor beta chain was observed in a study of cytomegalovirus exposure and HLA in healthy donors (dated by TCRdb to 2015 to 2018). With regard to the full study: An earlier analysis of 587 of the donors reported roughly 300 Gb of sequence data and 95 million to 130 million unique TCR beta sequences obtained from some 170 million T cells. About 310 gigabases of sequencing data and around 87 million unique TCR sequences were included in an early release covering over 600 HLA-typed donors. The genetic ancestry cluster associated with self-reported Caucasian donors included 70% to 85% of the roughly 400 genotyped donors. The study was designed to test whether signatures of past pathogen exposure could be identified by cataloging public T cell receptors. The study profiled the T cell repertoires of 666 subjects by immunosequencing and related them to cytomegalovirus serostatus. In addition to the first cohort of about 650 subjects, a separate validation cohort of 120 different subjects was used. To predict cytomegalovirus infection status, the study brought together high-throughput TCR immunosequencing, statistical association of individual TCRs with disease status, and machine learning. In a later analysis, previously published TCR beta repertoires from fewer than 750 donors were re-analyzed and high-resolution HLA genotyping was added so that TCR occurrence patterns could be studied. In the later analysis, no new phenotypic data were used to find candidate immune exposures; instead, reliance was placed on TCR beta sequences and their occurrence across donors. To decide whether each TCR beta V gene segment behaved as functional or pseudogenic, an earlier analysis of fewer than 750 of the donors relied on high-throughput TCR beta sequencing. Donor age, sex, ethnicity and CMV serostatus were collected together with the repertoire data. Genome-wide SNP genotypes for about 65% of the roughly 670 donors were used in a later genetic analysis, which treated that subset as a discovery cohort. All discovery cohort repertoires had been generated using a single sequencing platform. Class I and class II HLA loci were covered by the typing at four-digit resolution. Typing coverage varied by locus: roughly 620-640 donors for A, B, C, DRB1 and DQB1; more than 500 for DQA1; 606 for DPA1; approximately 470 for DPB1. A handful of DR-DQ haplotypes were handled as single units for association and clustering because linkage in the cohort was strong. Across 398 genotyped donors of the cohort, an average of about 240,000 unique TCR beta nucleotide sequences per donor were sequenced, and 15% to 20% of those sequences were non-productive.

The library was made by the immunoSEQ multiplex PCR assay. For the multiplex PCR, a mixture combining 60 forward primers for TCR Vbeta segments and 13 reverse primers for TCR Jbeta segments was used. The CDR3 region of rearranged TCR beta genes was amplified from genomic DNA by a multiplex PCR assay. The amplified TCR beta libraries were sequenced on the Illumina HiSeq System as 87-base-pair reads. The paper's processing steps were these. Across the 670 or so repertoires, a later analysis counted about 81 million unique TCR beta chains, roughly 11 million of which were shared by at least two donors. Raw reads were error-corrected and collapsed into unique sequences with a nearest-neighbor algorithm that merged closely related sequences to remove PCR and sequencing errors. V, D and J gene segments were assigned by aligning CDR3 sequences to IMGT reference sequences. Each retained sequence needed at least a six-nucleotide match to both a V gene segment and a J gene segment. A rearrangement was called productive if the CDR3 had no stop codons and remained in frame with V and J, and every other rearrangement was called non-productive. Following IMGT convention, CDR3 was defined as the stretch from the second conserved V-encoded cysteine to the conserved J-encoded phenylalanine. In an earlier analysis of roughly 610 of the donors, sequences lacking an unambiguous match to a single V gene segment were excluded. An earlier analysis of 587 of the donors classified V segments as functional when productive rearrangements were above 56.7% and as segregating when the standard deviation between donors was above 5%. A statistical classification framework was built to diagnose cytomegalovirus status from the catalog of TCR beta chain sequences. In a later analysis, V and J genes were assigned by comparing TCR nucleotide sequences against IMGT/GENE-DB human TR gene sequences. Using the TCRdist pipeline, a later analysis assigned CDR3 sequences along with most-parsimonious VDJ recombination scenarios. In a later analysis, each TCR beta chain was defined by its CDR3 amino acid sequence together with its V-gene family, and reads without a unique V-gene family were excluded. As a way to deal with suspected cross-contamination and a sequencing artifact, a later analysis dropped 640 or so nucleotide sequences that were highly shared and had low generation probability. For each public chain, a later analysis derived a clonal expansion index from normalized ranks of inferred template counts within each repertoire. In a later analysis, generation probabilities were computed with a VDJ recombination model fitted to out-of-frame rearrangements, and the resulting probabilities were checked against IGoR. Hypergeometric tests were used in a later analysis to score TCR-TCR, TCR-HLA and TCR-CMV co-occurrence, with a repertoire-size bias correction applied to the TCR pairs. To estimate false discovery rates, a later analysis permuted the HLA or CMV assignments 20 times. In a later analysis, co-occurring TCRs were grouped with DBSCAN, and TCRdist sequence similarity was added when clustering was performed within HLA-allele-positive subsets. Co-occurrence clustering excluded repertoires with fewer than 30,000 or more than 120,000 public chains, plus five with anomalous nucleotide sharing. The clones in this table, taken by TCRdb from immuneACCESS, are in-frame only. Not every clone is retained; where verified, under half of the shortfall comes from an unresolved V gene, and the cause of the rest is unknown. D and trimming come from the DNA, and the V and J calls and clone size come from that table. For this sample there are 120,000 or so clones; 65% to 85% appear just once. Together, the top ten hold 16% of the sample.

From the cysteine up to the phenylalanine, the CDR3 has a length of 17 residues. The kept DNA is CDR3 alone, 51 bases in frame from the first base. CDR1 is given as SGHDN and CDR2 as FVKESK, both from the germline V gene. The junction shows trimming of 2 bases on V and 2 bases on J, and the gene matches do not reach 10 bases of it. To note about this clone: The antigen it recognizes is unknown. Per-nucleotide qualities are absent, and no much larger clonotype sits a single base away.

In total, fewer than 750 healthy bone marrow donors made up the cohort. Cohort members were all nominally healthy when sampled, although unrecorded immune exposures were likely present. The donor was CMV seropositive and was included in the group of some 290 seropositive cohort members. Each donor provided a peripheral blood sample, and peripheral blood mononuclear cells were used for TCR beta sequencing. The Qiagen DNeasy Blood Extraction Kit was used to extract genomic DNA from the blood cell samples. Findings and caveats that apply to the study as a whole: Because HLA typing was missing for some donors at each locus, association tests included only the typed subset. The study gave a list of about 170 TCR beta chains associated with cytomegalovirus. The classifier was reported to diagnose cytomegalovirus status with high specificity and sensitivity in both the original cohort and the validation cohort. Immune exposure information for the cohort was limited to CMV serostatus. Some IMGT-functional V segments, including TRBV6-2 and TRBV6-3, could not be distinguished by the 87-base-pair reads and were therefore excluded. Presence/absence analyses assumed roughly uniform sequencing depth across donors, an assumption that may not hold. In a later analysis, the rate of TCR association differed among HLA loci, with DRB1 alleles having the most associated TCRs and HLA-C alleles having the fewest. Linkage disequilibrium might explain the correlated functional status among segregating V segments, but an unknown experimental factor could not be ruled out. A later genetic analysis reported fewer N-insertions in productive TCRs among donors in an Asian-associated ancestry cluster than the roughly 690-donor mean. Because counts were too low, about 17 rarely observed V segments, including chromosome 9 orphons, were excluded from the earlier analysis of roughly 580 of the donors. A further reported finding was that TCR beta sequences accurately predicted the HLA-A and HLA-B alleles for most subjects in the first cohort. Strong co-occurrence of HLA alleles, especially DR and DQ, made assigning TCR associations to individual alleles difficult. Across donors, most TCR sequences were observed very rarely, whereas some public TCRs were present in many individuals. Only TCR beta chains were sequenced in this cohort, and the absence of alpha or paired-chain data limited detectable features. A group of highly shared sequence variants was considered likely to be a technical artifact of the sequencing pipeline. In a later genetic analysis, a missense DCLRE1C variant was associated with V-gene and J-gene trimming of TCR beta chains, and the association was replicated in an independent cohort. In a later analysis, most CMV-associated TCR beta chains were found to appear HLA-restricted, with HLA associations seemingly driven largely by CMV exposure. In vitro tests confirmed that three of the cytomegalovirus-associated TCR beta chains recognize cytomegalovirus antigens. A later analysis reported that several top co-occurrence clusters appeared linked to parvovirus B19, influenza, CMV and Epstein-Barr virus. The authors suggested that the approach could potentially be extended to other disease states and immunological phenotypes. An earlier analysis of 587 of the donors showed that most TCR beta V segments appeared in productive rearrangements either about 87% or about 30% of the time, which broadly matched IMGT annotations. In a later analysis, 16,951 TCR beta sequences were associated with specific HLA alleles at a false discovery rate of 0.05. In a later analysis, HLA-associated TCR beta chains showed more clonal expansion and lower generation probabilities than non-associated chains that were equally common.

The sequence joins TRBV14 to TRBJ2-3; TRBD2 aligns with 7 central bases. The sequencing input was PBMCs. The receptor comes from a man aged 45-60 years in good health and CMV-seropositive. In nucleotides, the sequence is TGTGCCAGCAGCCAAAAGGCGGCTAGCGGAGACACAGATACGCAGTATTTT. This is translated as CASSQKAASGDTDTQYF.